These 20 T cell receptor beta chains were sequenced from one sample in a study of T cell responses to AZD1222 COVID-19 vaccine. Libraries were prepared by immunoSEQ multiplex PCR; TCRdb keeps only in-frame clonotypes and omits some of them. The table includes 180,000 or so clones, 80% to 95% detected once. The specimen comprised peripheral blood, sampled 28 days after the second AZD1222 dose. These receptors all come from an adult who received the AZD1222 COVID-19 vaccine.

The CDR3 coding sequence is TGTGCCAGCATCACTTCGGTTGGGGGAACCGAGCAGTACTTC. This encodes CASITSVGGTEQYF. This chain joins TRBV5-8 and TRBJ2-7; perhaps D is TRBD1 or TRBD2 (5 bases each). The germline gives CDR1 SGHTS, CDR2 YDEGEE. V was shortened by 6 bases and J by 6 bases, with 19 bases between the two germline ends. CDR3 length equals 14 residues.

In its sample, this clone was seen once. The V and J genes are TRBV5-4 and TRBJ1-2; no clear D gene. CDR3 length: 11 residues. V was shortened by 4 bases and J by 8 bases, with 9 bases between the two germline ends. The germline V gene has CDR1 SGHNT and CDR2 YYREEE (reference sequence). This CDR3 reads CASSPGSGYTF. In DNA, the CDR3 is TGTGCCAGCAGCCCGGGTTCCGGCTACACCTTC.

The V gene is TRBV9, the J gene TRBJ1-2; D gene ambiguous. Germline lookup yields CDR1 SGDLS and CDR2 YYNGEE. Trimming took 1 base from V and 2 from J, leaving 12 bases between them. CDR3 length equals 15 residues. The DNA of the CDR3 is TGTGCCAGCAGCGTAATTTCGTCAAAGAACTATGGCTACACCTTC. It yields the protein CASSVISSKNYGYTF.

This clone was detected once. The V and J genes are TRBV6-5 and TRBJ1-3, with D unresolved. Germline CDR1 reads MNHEY; CDR2 reads SVGAGI. V was pared by 2 bases and J by 0 bases, with 11 bases between. This CDR3 has 16 amino acids. In DNA, the CDR3 is TGTGCCAGCAGTTACCATGCTCAGAGCTCTGGAAACACCATATATTTT. Translation gives CASSYHAQSSGNTIYF.

V usage is TRBV12-3 or TRBV12-4 and J usage is TRBJ1-1; D unclear. The CDR3 runs 10 residues. Deletions cut 10 bases from V and 5 bases from J, with 8 bases between. This chain's CDR3 is CATIKTEAFF. The CDR3 region has the DNA TGTGCCACCATAAAGACTGAAGCTTTCTTT.

The chain links TRBV7-3 to TRBJ2-1, with 11 bases matching TRBD2. This CDR3 is built from 14 residues. Germline-derived CDR1 and CDR2 are SGHTA and FQGTGA. The junction had 3 bases not matched to a gene; V was cut back by 5 bases and J by 6 bases. As DNA, the CDR3 is TGTGCCAGCAGCGCTGGGACTAGCGGCAATGAGCAGTTCTTC. Residues: CASSAGTSGNEQFF.

Only one count was recorded for this clone. The genes are TRBV6-2 or TRBV6-3 and TRBJ1-1; no definite D call. The CDR3 contains 13 residues. Trimming removed 6 bases at V and 1 base at J, with 9 bases between. CDR1 is MNHEY and CDR2 is SVGEGT in the germline V gene. CDR3 nucleotides: TGTGCCAGCAGGCCTTCGGCGAACACTGAAGCTTTCTTT. Its translation: CASRPSANTEAFF.

The J gene is TRBJ1-6, the V gene TRBV5-1; possibly TRBD1 for D (6 bases). Looked up from germline, CDR1 is SGHRS and CDR2 is YFSETQ. Trimming removed 4 bases at V and 9 bases at J, with 14 bases between. The CDR3 has 14 residues. CDR3 sequence reads: CASSLGQGRSPLHF. CDR3 DNA: TGCGCCAGCAGCCTGGGGCAGGGGCGTTCACCCCTCCACTTT.

J is TRBJ1-1 and V is TRBV19, with a weak D call TRBD1 (5 bases). The CDR3 covers 13 residues. The germline V gene encodes CDR1 LNHDA and CDR2 SQIVND (reference sequence). V dropped 3 bases and J dropped 5 bases, with 10 bases sitting between them. Here the CDR3 DNA reads TGTGCCAGTAGTATTGAGCGGACAACTGAAGCTTTCTTT. Encoded protein: CASSIERTTEAFF.

This sequence joins TRBV7-2 and TRBJ2-5; 8 bases fit TRBD1. Losses at the gene ends were 4 bases for V and 5 bases for J; bases not matched to a gene: 6. This CDR3 region has 14 residues. Germline values: CDR1 SGHTA, CDR2 FQGNSA. The CDR3 spells CASSSGGVWETQYF. The CDR3 coding sequence is TGTGCCAGCAGCTCAGGGGGCGTGTGGGAGACCCAGTACTTC.

The chain carries TRBV7-2 and TRBJ1-2; 8 bases are shared with TRBD1. Germline-derived CDR1 and CDR2 are SGHTA and FQGNSA. After removal of 3 bases from V and 3 bases from J, the junction contained 12 bases not matched to a gene. The CDR3 has 17 residues. CDR3 amino acids: CASSLTYWGQDHYGYTF. CDR3 sequence (DNA): TGTGCCAGCAGCTTGACCTATTGGGGACAGGACCACTATGGCTACACCTTC.

This chain links TRBV5-1 with TRBJ2-5, with 11 bases identical to TRBD2. Germline loops: CDR1 SGHRS, CDR2 YFSETQ. Trimming removed 3 bases from V and 2 bases from J; junction bases left unmatched: 6. The CDR3 is 16 residues long. The DNA of the CDR3 is TGCGCCAGCAGCTCGAGACTAGCGGGATCTCAAGAGACCCAGTACTTC. Its protein is CASSSRLAGSQETQYF.

This clone showed up just once. The chain uses TRBV6-2 or TRBV6-3 and TRBJ1-2; TRBD1 agrees at 7 bases. The CDR3 runs 13 residues. Germline CDR1 is MNHEY and CDR2 is SVGEGT. Trimming cost V 6 bases and J 4 bases; bases outside gene matches: 5. Here the CDR3 reads CASSPGQVYGYTF. CDR3 coding DNA: TGTGCCAGCAGCCCCGGACAGGTCTATGGCTACACCTTC.

This clone was detected once. DNA of the CDR3: TGTGCCAGCAGTTTAGACCAAACAGGGGGAAGTAAAACTTTCTTT. Translated: CASSLDQTGGSKTFF. This sequence joins TRBV2 and TRBJ1-1, with 8 bases lining up with TRBD1. CDR1 and CDR2 from the germline V gene are SNHLY and FYNNEI. This CDR3 is 15 amino acids long. With 5 bases clipped from V and 12 bases from J, the junction kept 17 bases outside the gene matches.

This clone was seen just once. The chain is built from TRBV2 and TRBJ1-2; the D gene is possibly TRBD1 (5 bases). CDR1 and CDR2 from the germline V gene are SNHLY and FYNNEI. The CDR3 covers 12 residues. Trimming stripped 4 bases from V and 4 bases from J, with 7 bases between. CDR3 sequence reads: CASSVQVYGYTF. CDR3 nucleotides: TGTGCCAGCAGTGTACAGGTCTATGGCTACACCTTC. The complete variable domain, with remaining parts taken from reference TRBV2 and TRBJ1-2, reads EPEVTQTPSHQVTQMGQEVILRCVPISNHLYFYWYRQILGQKVEFLVSFYNNEISEKSEIFDDQFSVERPDGSNFTLKIRSTKLEDSAMYFCASSVQVYGYTFGSGTRLTVV.

This clone was detected once. The rearrangement joins TRBV19 to TRBJ2-1; possibly TRBD1 for D (6 bases). V was clipped by 4 bases and J by 6 bases, with 16 bases between them. This CDR3 region has 15 residues. Germline CDR1 and CDR2: LNHDA and SQIVND (reference sequence). CDR3 sequence reads: CASSTPPDSVNEQFF. DNA of the CDR3: TGTGCCAGTAGTACCCCCCCGGACAGTGTCAATGAGCAGTTCTTC.

This sequence joins TRBV7-9 and TRBJ1-1; D is unresolved. The CDR3 sequence is 13 residues long. V was cut by 6 bases and J by 3 bases, with 11 bases left in between. CDR1 SEHNR and CDR2 FQNEAQ come from the germline V gene (reference sequence). The CDR3 nucleotides are TGTGCCAGCAGGCCTCCACTTGACACTGAAGCTTTCTTT. Its translation: CASRPPLDTEAFF.

This clone was seen a single time. The chain carries TRBV3-1 (or the pseudogene TRBV3-2) and TRBJ2-1; 7 nucleotides match TRBD2. CDR1 LGHDT and CDR2 YNNKEL come from the germline V gene (reference sequence). CDR3 length: 13 residues. The trim removed 3 bases at V and 4 bases at J, leaving 0 bases unmatched. CDR3 coding DNA: TGTGCCAGCAGCCAGGGACTATACAATGAGCAGTTCTTC. Translating it yields CASSQGLYNEQFF.

The gene calls are TRBV28 and TRBJ1-1; TRBD1 might be the D (6 bases). Germline V gene lookup returns CDR1 MDHEN and CDR2 SYDVKM. The CDR3 is 14 amino acids. V lost 6 bases to trimming and J lost 2 bases, with 13 bases between them. In DNA, the CDR3 is TGTGCCAGCAGCCCCGGGACACCTAACACTGAAGCTTTCTTT. Amino acid sequence: CASSPGTPNTEAFF.

The chain has TRBV6-5 and TRBJ1-5; 7 bases align to TRBD1. CDR3 size: 15 residues. Germline V gene data show CDR1 as MNHEY and CDR2 as SVGAGI. Trimming cost V 7 bases and J 7 bases; bases outside gene matches: 13. The CDR3 loop reads CASTLSRGRDQPQHF. Written as DNA, the CDR3 is TGTGCCAGCACCCTAAGTAGGGGGCGGGACCAGCCCCAGCATTTT.